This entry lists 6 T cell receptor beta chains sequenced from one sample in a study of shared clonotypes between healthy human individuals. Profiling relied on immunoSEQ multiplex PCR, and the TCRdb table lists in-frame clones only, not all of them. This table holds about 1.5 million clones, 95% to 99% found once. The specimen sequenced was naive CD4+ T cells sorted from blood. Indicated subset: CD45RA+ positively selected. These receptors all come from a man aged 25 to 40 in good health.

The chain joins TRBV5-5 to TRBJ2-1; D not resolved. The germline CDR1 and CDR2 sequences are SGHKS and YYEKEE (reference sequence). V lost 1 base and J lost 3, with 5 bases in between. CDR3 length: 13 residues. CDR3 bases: TGTGCCAGCAGCTTGTCTAGCTACAATGAGCAGTTCTTC. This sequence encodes CASSLSSYNEQFF.

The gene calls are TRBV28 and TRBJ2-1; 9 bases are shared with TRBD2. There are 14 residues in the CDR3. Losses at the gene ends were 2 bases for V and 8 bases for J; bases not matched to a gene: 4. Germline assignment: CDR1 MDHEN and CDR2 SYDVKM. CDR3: CASSLAGGYDEQFF. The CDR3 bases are TGTGCCAGCAGTTTAGCGGGAGGGTACGATGAGCAGTTCTTC.

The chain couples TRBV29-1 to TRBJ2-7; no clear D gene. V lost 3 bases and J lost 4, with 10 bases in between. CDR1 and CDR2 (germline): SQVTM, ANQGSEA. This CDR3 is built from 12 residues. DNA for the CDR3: TGCAGCGTTGATGCAGGCGGTTACGAGCAGTACTTC. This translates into CSVDAGGYEQYF.

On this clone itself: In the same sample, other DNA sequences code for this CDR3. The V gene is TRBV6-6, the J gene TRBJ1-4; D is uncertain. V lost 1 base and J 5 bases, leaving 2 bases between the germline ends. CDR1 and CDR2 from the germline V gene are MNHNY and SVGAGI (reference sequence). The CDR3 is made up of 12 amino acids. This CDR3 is CASSYLNEKLFF. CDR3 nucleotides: TGTGCCAGCAGTTACTTAAATGAAAAACTGTTTTTT.

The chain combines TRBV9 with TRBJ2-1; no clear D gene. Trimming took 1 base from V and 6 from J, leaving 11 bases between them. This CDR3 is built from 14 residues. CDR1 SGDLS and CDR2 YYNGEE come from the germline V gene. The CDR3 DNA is TGTGCCAGCAGCGTATCGCCGGACCTCAATGAGCAGTTCTTC. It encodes CASSVSPDLNEQFF.

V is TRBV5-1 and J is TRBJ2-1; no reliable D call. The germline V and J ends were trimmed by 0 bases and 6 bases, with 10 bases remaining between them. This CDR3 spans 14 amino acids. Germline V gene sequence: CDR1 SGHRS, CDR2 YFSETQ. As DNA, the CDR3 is TGCGCCAGCAGCTTGGTCCCCCCGGGCAATGAGCAGTTCTTC. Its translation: CASSLVPPGNEQFF. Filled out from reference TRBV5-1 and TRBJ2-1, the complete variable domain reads KAGVTQTPRYLIKTRGQQVTLSCSPISGHRSVSWYQQTPGQGLQFLFEYFSETQRNKGNFPGRFSGRQFSNSRSEMNVSTLELGDSALYLCASSLVPPGNEQFFGPGTRLTVL.